The text below deals with one TCR beta chain. The data were obtained in a study of blood T cell repertoires in COVID-19. About the research overall: Collection of acute and convalescent COVID-19 samples took place in the United States, Italy and Spain. From T cells, B-cell-depleted T cells, or PBMCs came the material, which was cDNA or gDNA.

Per germline, CDR1 MDHEN and CDR2 SYDVKM. The CDR3 is 15 residues long. Trimming cost V 6 bases and J 5 bases, with 17 bases left between them. In the study's own analysis: Estimation of nucleated cell counts relied on the amplification of reference gene primers. Only in-frame clones appear in the TCRdb table, and some are missing; sequencing was by immunoSEQ multiplex PCR. The V and J calls and the clone size are those of that table, but D and trimming were determined from the DNA. The sample gives about 160,000 clones, around 77% of which show up once; around 3% is in the top ten. Sequenced material: peripheral blood. The rearrangement links TRBV28 to TRBJ1-5, with D possibly TRBD1 on 5 matching bases. This TCR was sampled from a man aged 70 or older with acute or convalescent COVID-19. CDR3 loop: CASSTQGLTDQPQHF. The CDR3 nucleotides are TGTGCCAGCAGCACGCAGGGTTTAACGGATCAGCCCCAGCATTTT. Using reference TRBV28 and TRBJ1-5 for the parts outside the CDR3, the full variable domain is DVKVTQSSRYLVKRTGEKVFLECVQDMDHENMFWYRQDPGLGLRLIYFSYDVKMKEKGDIPEGYSVSREKKERFSLILESASTNQTSMYLCASSTQGLTDQPQHFGDGTRLSIL.